This TCR beta chain was retrieved from a study of shared clonotypes between healthy human individuals. Each cell subset's genomic DNA was divided evenly among several immunoSEQ plates. With ten immunoSEQ deep assay plates, unsorted PBMC DNA underwent sequencing. Measured with immunoSEQ multiplex PCR; TCRdb has only the in-frame clones, and not every one. The table lists some 490,000 clones, over 75% of them singletons, with about an eighth in the top ten. The CDR3 spans 14 residues. Germline V gives CDR1 SGDLS, CDR2 YYNGEE. V usage is TRBV9 and J usage is TRBJ2-5; the D is unclear. The J call may be in error: the DNA end matches TRBJ2-7 better. The sequencing sample was made of PBMCs. The sequence was collected from a woman between 40 and 50 years old in good health. Some clones in this sample may be carry-over from other donors' samples. CDR3 in amino acids: CASSVNQRSYEQYF. The CDR3 DNA reads as TGTGCCAGCAGCGTAAACCAGCGATCCTACGAGCAGTACTTC.